Below are 3 T cell receptor beta chains sequenced from a single sample in a study of blood T cell repertoires in COVID-19. Assay: immunoSEQ multiplex PCR; the TCRdb copy retains only in-frame clones and omits some. The profile covers about 210,000 clones, with 81% appearing a single time and 8.9% taken by the ten largest. The sequenced material came from PBMCs or T cells enriched from blood (not recorded which). All receptors derive from a woman in her fifties or sixties with acute COVID-19.

This clone was seen only a few times. The chain uses TRBV6-2 or TRBV6-3 and TRBJ2-4, with D possibly matching TRBD1 (6 bases). Trimming removed 2 bases at V and 0 bases at J, with 26 bases between. The CDR3 covers 21 residues. Looked up from germline, CDR1 is MNHEY and CDR2 is SVGEGT. CDR3: CASSYPSQGSFPTLAKNIQYF. For the CDR3, the DNA is TGTGCCAGCAGTTACCCCAGTCAGGGGTCATTTCCTACTCTAGCCAAAAACATTCAGTACTTC.

The V and J genes are TRBV6-5 and TRBJ2-7; maybe TRBD2 (6 bases). With 0 bases removed from V and 1 base from J, the gap between germline ends came to 13 bases. The germline V gene encodes CDR1 MNHEY and CDR2 SVGAGI. The CDR3 contains 16 residues. This CDR3 is CASSYSMTSSSYEQYF. The CDR3 nucleotides read TGTGCCAGCAGTTACTCAATGACTAGTTCATCCTACGAGCAGTACTTC.

This clone was counted between two and nine times. The rearrangement uses TRBV18 and TRBJ2-7; a weak D match, TRBD2 (5 bases). Germline V gives CDR1 KGHSH, CDR2 LQKENI. V lost 3 bases and J lost 0, with 15 bases in between. The CDR3 length is 16 residues. The CDR3 spells CASSPPRAVSSYEQYF. DNA for the CDR3: TGTGCCAGCTCACCCCCAAGAGCGGTGAGCTCCTACGAGCAGTACTTC.